Listed below are T cell receptor beta chains from one sample, sequenced in a study of T-cell memory formation after mild COVID-19. In TCRdb, the 5' RACE reads were re-called with MiXCR into one record per CDR3 protein. The data show fewer than 700,000 distinct CDR3 sequences, about 20% seen once. The source material was PBMCs or a T cell subset sorted from them (not recorded which). These receptors all come from an adult woman who had mild COVID-19 (a few samples of this study predate the infection). Cell type and time point are not known. Each CDR3 is given with its conserved first and last residue. A D gene is named only where the DNA matches it firmly. Only part of the rows carry a size: once, few, many, or a class if the clone is expanded.

D gene	CDR3 length	V gene	J gene	clone size	CDR3 protein	CDR3 DNA
TRBD2	14	TRBV12-3/TRBV12-4	TRBJ2-1	-	CASSYLLAGYEQFF	TGTGCCAGCAGTTATTTACTAGCGGGCTATGAGCAGTTCTTC
-	17	TRBV4-1	TRBJ2-1	-	CASSQDRQGLGYNEQFF	TGCGCCAGCAGCCAAGATCGGCAAGGATTGGGTTACAATGAGCAGTTCTTC
TRBD2	14	TRBV30	TRBJ2-7	-	CAWSAGGVAYEQYF	TGTGCCTGGAGTGCGGGGGGGGTAGCCTACGAGCAGTACTTC
-	10	TRBV21-1	TRBJ2-7	few	CAAPGPEQYF	TGTGCCGCCCCAGGGCCAGAGCAGTACTTC
-	15	TRBV5-1	TRBJ1-1	-	CASSLQDTGFPEAFF	TGCGCCAGCAGCCTGCAGGATACAGGGTTCCCTGAAGCTTTCTTT
-	15	TRBV2	TRBJ1-4	-	CASSENGQGPEKLFF	TGTGCCAGCAGTGAAAATGGGCAGGGCCCCGAAAAACTGTTTTTT
-	13	TRBV12-3/TRBV12-4	TRBJ1-5	many	CASSLRGSQPQHF	TGTGCCAGCAGTTTGAGGGGTTCTCAGCCCCAGCATTTT
TRBD1	18	TRBV29-1	TRBJ1-1	-	CSVAGQDQGAIMNTEAFF	TGCAGCGTCGCGGGACAGGACCAAGGGGCGATTATGAACACTGAAGCTTTCTTT
TRBD2	14	TRBV6-2/TRBV6-3	TRBJ2-5	few	CASSYSGTRGTQYF	TGTGCCAGCAGTTACTCCGGGACTAGGGGGACCCAGTACTTC
TRBD1	19	TRBV15	TRBJ2-7	few	CATSRDPKLGTGGGYEQYF	TGTGCCACCAGCAGAGATCCAAAACTTGGGACAGGCGGAGGGTACGAGCAGTACTTC
TRBD2	16	TRBV7-8	TRBJ2-1	-	CASSLLGGGAYNEQFF	TGTGCCAGCAGCTTACTTGGCGGGGGGGCGTACAATGAGCAGTTCTTC
TRBD1	15	TRBV13	TRBJ2-1	-	CASSASGTGGCEQFF	TGTGCCAGCAGCGCCTCCGGGACAGGGGGCTGTGAGCAGTTCTTC
-	15	TRBV7-9	TRBJ2-1	few	CASSLARTVYNEQFF	TGTGCCAGCAGCTTAGCCCGGACAGTGTACAATGAGCAGTTCTTC
TRBD2	11	TRBV20-1	TRBJ2-7	few	CNLAGDNEQYF	TGCAACTTAGCGGGAGACAACGAGCAGTACTTC
-	11	TRBV20-1	TRBJ1-2	-	CSASNARGYTF	TGCAGTGCTAGTAACGCCCGCGGCTACACCTTC
-	13	TRBV12-3/TRBV12-4	TRBJ2-2	-	CASSLLGSGELFF	TGTGCCAGCAGTTTACTCGGTTCCGGGGAGCTGTTTTTT
-	14	TRBV20-1	TRBJ1-3	few	CGTTSGISGNTIYF	TGCGGTACCACCTCCGGTATCTCTGGAAACACCATATATTTT
TRBD2	15	TRBV5-6	TRBJ2-5	few	CASSNSGGTVETQYF	TGTGCCAGCAGCAATAGCGGGGGAACCGTGGAGACCCAGTACTTC
-	17	TRBV3-1	TRBJ2-3	-	CASSQNLHGDSTDTQYF	TGTGCCAGCAGCCAGAACCTGCACGGAGATAGCACAGATACGCAGTATTTT
-	12	TRBV9	TRBJ1-1	-	CASGPGGTEAFF	TGTGCCAGCGGCCCGGGTGGCACTGAAGCTTTCTTT
-	14	TRBV11-3	TRBJ2-3	few	CASSSGWPQDTQYF	TGTGCCAGCAGCTCCGGGTGGCCGCAGGATACGCAGTATTTT
TRBD1	16	TRBV12-3/TRBV12-4	TRBJ2-7	-	CASSSTTGTGDYEQYF	TGTGCCAGCAGTTCTACTACCGGGACAGGGGACTACGAGCAGTACTTC
TRBD1	15	TRBV5-1	TRBJ2-1	few	CASSHGQGPYNEQFF	TGCGCCAGCAGCCATGGACAGGGGCCATACAATGAGCAGTTCTTC
-	15	TRBV27	TRBJ2-2	-	CARGRDNLDTGELFF	TGTGCCAGGGGCCGGGACAACCTGGACACCGGGGAGCTGTTTTTT
-	16	TRBV7-6	TRBJ2-2	few	CALARGPLSPYGELFF	TGTGCCCTTGCGCGGGGACCCCTCAGTCCGTACGGGGAGCTGTTTTTT
-	15	TRBV3-1	TRBJ2-1	few	CASSPEQGSYNEQFF	TGTGCCAGCAGCCCGGAACAGGGCTCCTACAATGAGCAGTTCTTC
-	13	TRBV6-5	TRBJ2-3	-	CASSYFGKDTQYF	TGTGCCAGCAGTTACTTCGGTAAAGATACGCAGTATTTT
-	16	TRBV5-6	TRBJ2-3	-	CASSLEVLAATDTQYF	TGTGCCAGCAGCTTGGAGGTGCTAGCAGCCACAGATACGCAGTATTTT
-	16	TRBV2	TRBJ1-5	once	CASSEGQGIIRQPQHF	TGTGCCAGCAGTGAAGGGCAGGGCATTATCAGACAGCCCCAGCATTTT
-	11	TRBV30	TRBJ2-7	-	CAWSLLREQYF	TGTGCCTGGAGTTTACTCCGGGAGCAGTACTTC
-	13	TRBV7-9	TRBJ2-1	few	CASSKTGPNEQFF	TGTGCCAGCTCGAAGACCGGGCCCAATGAGCAGTTCTTC
TRBD2	17	TRBV7-9	TRBJ2-7	few	CASSLRESGPASYEQYF	TGTGCCAGCAGCTTGCGGGAGAGCGGGCCGGCTTCCTACGAGCAGTACTTC
TRBD2	16	TRBV6-5	TRBJ2-1	-	CASSLSTSGSHNEQFF	TGTGCCAGCAGCCTCTCGACTAGCGGGAGTCACAATGAGCAGTTCTTC
-	12	TRBV25-1	TRBJ1-2	many	CASSDHRDFPTF	TGTGCCAGCAGTGACCACCGGGACTTCCCCACCTTC
-	12	TRBV20-1	TRBJ2-7	-	CSANRDSYEQYF	TGCAGTGCTAACAGGGACTCCTACGAGCAGTACTTC
TRBD1	15	TRBV4-1	TRBJ1-6	-	CASSHADRDNSPLHF	TGCGCCAGCAGCCACGCCGACAGGGATAATTCACCCCTCCACTTT
TRBD2	16	TRBV5-1	TRBJ2-7	-	CASSLSLAGKGYEQYF	TGCGCCAGCAGCTTGAGTCTAGCGGGTAAGGGCTACGAGCAGTACTTC
-	12	TRBV12-3/TRBV12-4	TRBJ2-7	-	CASSLVTGSIYF	TGTGCCAGCAGTTTAGTGACAGGATCTATCTACTTC
TRBD2	17	TRBV25-1	TRBJ2-3	few	CASSEWWREGRTDTQYF	TGTGCCAGCAGTGAATGGTGGCGGGAGGGCCGCACAGATACGCAGTATTTT
TRBD1	15	TRBV7-3	TRBJ1-1	few	CASSSQTGWDTEAFF	TGTGCCAGCAGCTCGCAGACAGGGTGGGACACTGAAGCTTTCTTT
TRBD1	15	TRBV2	TRBJ1-5	few	CASRNGQAMGQPQHF	TGTGCCAGCAGAAACGGACAGGCGATGGGTCAGCCCCAGCATTTT
TRBD2	17	TRBV12-3/TRBV12-4	TRBJ2-5	few	CASSFFKASGEGETQYF	TGTGCCAGCAGTTTCTTTAAGGCTAGCGGGGAAGGAGAGACCCAGTACTTC
-	14	TRBV7-9	TRBJ1-2	-	CASIDGTAHYGYTF	TGTGCCAGCATCGACGGGACGGCCCACTATGGCTACACCTTC
TRBD1	17	TRBV15	TRBJ1-5	-	CATSRDRDRVSNQPQHF	TGTGCCACCAGCAGAGATAGAGACAGGGTTAGCAATCAGCCCCAGCATTTT
-	9	TRBV20-1	TRBJ2-3	-	CSARDTQYF	TGCAGTGCCAGGGATACGCAGTATTTT
-	16	TRBV7-9	TRBJ1-2	-	CASSSNRHLSLYGYTF	TGTGCCAGCAGCTCTAATAGACACTTGTCCCTCTATGGCTACACCTTC
TRBD2	16	TRBV7-8	TRBJ2-2	-	CASSFASGRLAGELFF	TGTGCCAGCAGCTTTGCTAGCGGGAGGTTGGCCGGGGAGCTGTTTTTT
-	15	TRBV11-1	TRBJ2-7	-	CASSFLPGPSYEQYF	TGTGCCAGCAGCTTCTTACCCGGGCCTTCCTACGAGCAGTACTTC
TRBD1	16	TRBV5-6	TRBJ1-1	few	CASSFLDRGHDTEAFF	TGTGCCAGCAGCTTCCTGGACAGGGGGCACGACACTGAAGCTTTCTTT
-	16	TRBV7-2	TRBJ2-3	-	CASSLNPRGRTDTQYF	TGTGCCAGCAGCTTAAACCCTCGGGGGAGGACAGATACGCAGTATTTT
-	13	TRBV20-1	TRBJ2-7	few	CSAKNRDNYEQYF	TGCAGTGCTAAAAACAGGGACAACTACGAGCAGTACTTC
-	13	TRBV20-1	TRBJ1-5	-	CSCGSLSNQPQHF	TGCAGTTGCGGATCTCTCAGCAATCAGCCCCAGCATTTT
-	12	TRBV2	TRBJ2-3	few	CASKDPGDTQYF	TGTGCCAGCAAGGACCCGGGTGATACGCAGTATTTT
TRBD2	16	TRBV9	TRBJ2-3	-	CASSVVAGGWTDTQYF	TGTGCCAGCAGCGTAGTCGCGGGAGGATGGACAGATACGCAGTATTTT
TRBD1	15	TRBV6-5	TRBJ2-3	-	CASSPPAGGMDTQYF	TGTGCCAGCAGTCCCCCGGCAGGGGGCATGGATACGCAGTATTTT
TRBD2	14	TRBV7-2	TRBJ2-5	-	CASSSGGAPETQYF	TGTGCCAGCAGCTCCGGGGGGGCCCCAGAGACCCAGTACTTC
TRBD2	17	TRBV9	TRBJ2-3	-	CASSVGGGSSITDTQYF	TGTGCCAGCAGCGTAGGCGGGGGTAGCTCCATCACAGATACGCAGTATTTT
-	13	TRBV12-3/TRBV12-4	TRBJ1-2	-	CASSQTVNYGYTF	TGTGCCAGCAGTCAGACAGTTAACTATGGCTACACCTTC
TRBD2	15	TRBV7-2	TRBJ2-5	-	CASSPELAWGETQYF	TGTGCCAGCAGCCCCGAACTAGCGTGGGGAGAGACCCAGTACTTC
TRBD1	17	TRBV3-1	TRBJ2-3	few	CASSQGTGPFRTDTQYF	TGTGCCAGCAGCCAGGGGACAGGGCCCTTTAGGACAGATACGCAGTATTTT